These 8 T cell receptor beta chains were sequenced from one sample in a study of cytomegalovirus exposure and HLA in healthy donors. PCR was performed using 60 Vbeta and 13 Jbeta primers. Assay used: immunoSEQ multiplex PCR; TCRdb lists only in-frame clones, some missing. The sample comprises about 98,000 clones, 75% to 80% of which are singletons, and around 9.6% rests with the top ten. The sequenced material came from PBMCs. Receptors originate from a male donor in good health and CMV-seropositive.

The chain uses TRBV7-2 and TRBJ2-3, with 12 bases matching TRBD2. Losses at the gene ends were 6 bases for V and 3 bases for J; bases not matched to a gene: 7. The CDR3 covers 16 residues. Germline CDR1 reads SGHTA; CDR2 reads FQGNSA. The CDR3 DNA reads TGTGCCAGCAGTCGGACTAGCGGGGTTTTAACAGATACGCAGTATTTT. Protein sequence: CASSRTSGVLTDTQYF. The entire variable domain, with the rest obtained from reference TRBV7-2 and TRBJ2-3, is as follows: GAGVSQSPSNKVTEKGKDVELRCDPISGHTALYWYRQSLGQGLEFLIYFQGNSAPDKSGLPSDRFSAERTGGSVSTLTIQRTQQEDSAVYLCASSRTSGVLTDTQYFGPGTRLTVL.

This clone was detected once. V gene TRBV18 combines with J gene TRBJ1-4, with no clear D. This CDR3 is 15 amino acids long. From germline, CDR1 is KGHSH and CDR2 LQKENI. V was clipped by 2 bases and J by 7 bases, with 14 bases between them. The CDR3 DNA is TGTGCCAGCTCACCAGCTCTAAACAGCCGTGAAAAACTGTTTTTT. It yields the protein CASSPALNSREKLFF.

The chain joins TRBV27 to TRBJ2-7; TRBD2 is a possible D gene (6 bases). The V gene lost 4 bases and the J gene lost 3 bases, with 13 bases spanning the gap. Germline CDR1 reads MNHEY; CDR2 reads SMNVEV (reference sequence). The CDR3 sequence is 14 residues long. The CDR3 DNA reads as TGTGCCAGCAGTTACGGGGGAGAGAACTACGAGCAGTACTTC. This translates into CASSYGGENYEQYF.

This clone was recorded at least ten times. The V and J genes are TRBV6-5 and TRBJ2-7; no clear D. CDR3 size: 13 residues. Between the trimmed V and J ends, which lost 2 bases and 6 bases, there was a span of 11 bases. Germline loops: CDR1 MNHEY, CDR2 SVGAGI. The CDR3 nucleotides are TGTGCCAGCAGTTACCGGAAACGAGGCGAGCAGTACTTC. Translated, it gives CASSYRKRGEQYF.

The chain is built from TRBV19 and TRBJ2-7, with TRBD2 matching 10 bases. The trim removed 5 bases at V and 2 bases at J, leaving 9 bases unmatched. The CDR3 extends over 16 amino acids. Germline loops: CDR1 LNHDA, CDR2 SQIVND (reference sequence). As DNA, the CDR3 is TGTGCCAGTAGTCTCCGAGGTAGCGGGAGGCCCTACGAGCAGTACTTC. This gives the protein CASSLRGSGRPYEQYF.

The chain couples TRBV30 to TRBJ2-7; D is perhaps TRBD1 (5 bases). In germline, CDR1 is GTSNPN, CDR2 SVGIG (reference sequence). The CDR3 length is 11 residues. Trimming cost V 1 base and J 7 bases, with 8 bases left between them. The CDR3 nucleotides are TGTGCCTGGAGTGGACAGATAGAGCAGTACTTC. This translates into CAWSGQIEQYF. The variable domain in full, with the rest retrieved from reference TRBV30 and TRBJ2-7, is SQTIHQWPATLVQPVGSPLSLECTVEGTSNPNLYWYRQAAGRGLQLLFYSVGIGQISSEVPQNLSASRPQDRQFILSSKKLLLSDSGFYLCAWSGQIEQYFGPGTRLTVT.

The chain uses TRBV27 and TRBJ1-2; perhaps TRBD1 as D (6 bases). Germline V gene lookup returns CDR1 MNHEY and CDR2 SMNVEV (reference sequence). This CDR3 contains 14 residues. The germline V and J ends were trimmed by 7 bases and 6 bases, with 18 bases remaining between them. CDR3 loop: CASTQSGTGNGYTF. As DNA, the CDR3 is TGTGCCAGCACCCAATCAGGCACAGGGAATGGCTACACCTTC.

Note on this clone: The CDR3 carries no conserved terminal phenylalanine or tryptophan, so it likely arises from a read error. V gene TRBV7-6 combines with J gene TRBJ2-7, with 12 bases that match TRBD2. This CDR3 spans 14 amino acids. The germline V gene has CDR1 SGHVS and CDR2 FNYEAQ. V lost 6 bases, J lost 6 bases, and 6 bases stayed unmatched. This chain's CDR3 is CASRRLAGVAEQYL. DNA for the CDR3: TGTGCCAGCAGGCGACTAGCGGGAGTTGCCGAGCAGTACCTC.